The 22 T cell receptor beta chains presented below share a single source sample, sequenced in a study of blood T cell repertoires in COVID-19. Using immunoSEQ multiplex PCR, the repertoire was profiled, and TCRdb retains in-frame clones only, with some absent. The sample lists about 100,000 clones, 75% to 90% occurring once. The sequencing input was peripheral blood. These receptors were taken from a woman aged 45-59 years with COVID-19, enrolled during active disease.

This clone occurred a few times. The chain uses TRBV6-5 and TRBJ1-4, with 9 bases matching TRBD1. The CDR3 sequence is 15 residues long. CDR1 is MNHEY, CDR2 SVGAGI, per germline. V lost 6 bases and J lost 4; bases outside the gene matches: 6. For the CDR3, the DNA is TGTGCCAGCAGCCCACAGGGGGCGTTTAATGAAAAACTGTTTTTT. Translating gives CASSPQGAFNEKLFF.

This clone appeared a single time. CDR3 nucleotide sequence: TGTGCCAGTACCATAGGACAGTCGAACACTGAAGCTTTCTTT. It codes for CASTIGQSNTEAFF. The V and J genes are TRBV19 and TRBJ1-1; TRBD1 might be the D (6 bases). The V and J ends lost 7 bases and 1 base respectively, with 13 bases between them. CDR1 is LNHDA and CDR2 is SQIVND in the germline V gene (reference sequence). CDR3 length: 14 amino acids. Filled out from reference TRBV19 and TRBJ1-1, the complete variable domain reads DGGITQSPKYLFRKEGQNVTLSCEQNLNHDAMYWYRQDPGQGLRLIYYSQIVNDFQKGDIAEGYSVSREKKESFPLTVTSAQKNPTAFYLCASTIGQSNTEAFFGQGTRLTVV.

The rearrangement joins TRBV12-5 to TRBJ1-2; the D is unclear. With 7 bases removed from V and 0 bases from J, the gap between germline ends came to 15 bases. The CDR3 runs to 15 residues. CDR1 is LGHNT, CDR2 FRNRAP, per germline. This chain's CDR3 is CASDRSRGTNYGYTF. Here the CDR3 DNA reads TGTGCTAGTGACCGCAGCCGAGGGACTAACTATGGCTACACCTTC. Using reference TRBV12-5 and TRBJ1-2 for the parts outside the CDR3, the full variable domain is DARVTQTPRHKVTEMGQEVTMRCQPILGHNTVFWYRQTMMQGLELLAYFRNRAPLDDSGMPKDRFSAEMPDATLATLKIQPSEPRDSAVYFCASDRSRGTNYGYTFGSGTRLTVV.

The J gene is TRBJ1-2, the V gene TRBV5-6; D ambiguous. The CDR3 is made up of 15 amino acids. The V gene's germline CDR1 is SGHDT and CDR2 YYEEEE. V was clipped by 0 bases and J by 6 bases, with 15 bases between them. This CDR3 is CASSLAMAASDGYTF. The CDR3 DNA is TGTGCCAGCAGCTTGGCTATGGCGGCAAGCGATGGCTACACCTTC.

The chain uses TRBV4-2 and TRBJ1-2; D gene unclear. CDR1 LGHNA and CDR2 YNFKEQ come from the germline V gene. V was pared by 0 bases and J by 8 bases, with 13 bases between. The CDR3 covers 14 residues. The CDR3 nucleotides are TGTGCCAGCAGCCAAGATCGTACATCAGGCGGCTACACCTTC. The encoded protein is CASSQDRTSGGYTF.

As for this clone: The limits of the CDR3 on the DNA are not certain, so only TCRdb's listed CDR3 is given. This chain joins TRBV28 and TRBJ2-7; TRBD2 was called by the table and not checked on the DNA. Inclusive of both ends, the CDR3 amounts to 16 amino acids. Germline V gives CDR1 MDHEN, CDR2 SYDVKM. The CDR3 spells CASSSSDLRSSYEQYF.

The CDR3 loop is CASSQVTGGSYEQYF. As DNA, the CDR3 is TGCGCCAGCAGCCAGGTTACAGGGGGATCCTACGAGCAGTACTTC. V is TRBV4-1 and J is TRBJ2-7, with TRBD1 identical over 8 bases. CDR1 is MGHRA and CDR2 is YSYEKL in the germline V gene. This CDR3 spans 15 amino acids. After removal of 3 bases from V and 1 base from J, the junction contained 5 bases not matched to a gene.

The genes are TRBV6-5 and TRBJ2-2; 9 nucleotides line up with TRBD1. CDR3 length: 15 amino acids. J lost 5 bases, V lost 6 bases, and 7 bases had no gene match. The germline gives CDR1 MNHEY, CDR2 SVGAGI. The CDR3 nucleotides are TGTGCCAGCAGCCAGGACAGGGGATGGACCGGGGAGCTGTTTTTT. As protein: CASSQDRGWTGELFF.

J is TRBJ1-2 and V is TRBV30; no firm D call. Germline CDR1 is GTSNPN and CDR2 is SVGIG (reference sequence). CDR3 length: 12 residues. V dropped 1 base and J dropped 3 bases, with 6 bases sitting between them. CDR3 sequence: CAWSANYYGYTF. Here the CDR3 DNA reads TGTGCCTGGAGTGCTAACTACTATGGCTACACCTTC.

This clone was detected a few times. The junction and the germline gene differ at one end; a read error may be behind it. This rearrangement joins TRBV11-2 to TRBJ1-1; D unclear. Germline V lookup: CDR1 SGHAT, CDR2 FQNNGV. The CDR3 consists of 12 residues. The chain's CDR3 is CASSLIDTEAFF. CDR3 bases: TGTGCCAGCAGCTTAATTGACACAGAAGCTTTCTTT.

The genes are TRBV6-2 or TRBV6-3 and TRBJ2-7, with 7 bases that match TRBD1. J lost 1 base, V lost 2 bases, and 2 bases had no gene match. CDR1 and CDR2 from the germline V gene are MNHEY and SVGEGT. This CDR3 is 14 amino acids long. The CDR3 loop is CASSYKGASYEQYF. CDR3 sequence (DNA): TGTGCCAGCAGTTACAAGGGGGCGTCCTACGAGCAGTACTTC.

The chain couples TRBV11-1 to TRBJ2-1, with 11 bases that match TRBD1. The CDR3 has 15 residues. Germline V gene sequence: CDR1 SGHAT, CDR2 FQDESV (reference sequence). V was pared by 5 bases and J by 4 bases, with 4 bases of the junction left unmatched. CDR3 sequence reads: CASSTGTGGYNEQFF. CDR3 nucleotides: TGTGCCAGCAGCACAGGGACAGGGGGTTACAATGAGCAGTTCTTC.

The genes are TRBV20-1 and TRBJ2-3; D remains ambiguous. CDR3 length: 13 amino acids. In germline, CDR1 is DFQATT, CDR2 SNEGSKA (reference sequence). V was trimmed by 3 bases and J by 2 bases, leaving 9 bases between them. This chain's CDR3 is CSASFSYTDTQYF. The CDR3 DNA is TGCAGTGCTAGTTTCAGTTACACAGATACGCAGTATTTT.

This clone was detected once. The gene calls are TRBV7-2 and TRBJ2-1; 7 bases map to TRBD1. The length of the CDR3 is 14 residues. With V trimmed by 5 bases and J by 7 bases, 8 bases remained unmatched. CDR1 is SGHTA and CDR2 is FQGNSA in the germline V gene. CDR3 sequence: CASSLLGTANEQFF. CDR3 in DNA: TGTGCCAGCAGCCTACTTGGGACAGCTAATGAGCAGTTCTTC. The variable domain in full, completed from reference TRBV7-2 and TRBJ2-1, reads GAGVSQSPSNKVTEKGKDVELRCDPISGHTALYWYRQSLGQGLEFLIYFQGNSAPDKSGLPSDRFSAERTGGSVSTLTIQRTQQEDSAVYLCASSLLGTANEQFFGPGTRLTVL.

A few counts support this clone. The chain recombines TRBV4-1 with TRBJ2-7; 8 bases are shared with TRBD2. The CDR3 consists of 16 residues. Trimming took 4 bases from V and 1 from J; bases not matched to a gene: 9. The germline V gene has CDR1 MGHRA and CDR2 YSYEKL. This CDR3 reads CASSPGLARGSYEQYF. The CDR3 nucleotides read TGCGCCAGCAGCCCAGGACTAGCCCGGGGATCCTACGAGCAGTACTTC.

This chain links TRBV11-3 with TRBJ2-1; no clear D gene. Deletions cut 3 bases from V and 6 bases from J, with 9 bases between. This CDR3 region has 13 residues. The V gene's germline CDR1 is SGHNT and CDR2 YENEEA. This CDR3 reads CASSLGDSNEQFF. In DNA, the CDR3 is TGTGCCAGCAGCTTGGGCGATTCCAATGAGCAGTTCTTC.

V is TRBV30 and J is TRBJ1-2; a possible D gene is TRBD1 (6 bases). The CDR3 has 12 residues. V was trimmed by 1 base and J by 8 bases, leaving 11 bases between them. The germline V gene has CDR1 GTSNPN and CDR2 SVGIG (reference sequence). The CDR3 loop reads CAWSETGIGYTF. The CDR3 coding sequence is TGTGCCTGGAGTGAAACAGGGATCGGCTACACCTTC.

The genes are TRBV11-2 and TRBJ2-5; tentatively, D is TRBD1 (6 bases). The CDR3 has 15 amino acids. Per germline, CDR1 SGHAT and CDR2 FQNNGV. The germline V and J ends were trimmed by 2 bases and 2 bases, with 12 bases remaining between them. The CDR3 region is CASSLTGIQQETQYF. The CDR3 nucleotides are TGTGCCAGCAGCTTAACAGGGATACAACAAGAGACCCAGTACTTC.

V and J are TRBV19 and TRBJ2-3, with D perhaps matching TRBD2 (5 bases). V lost 0 bases and J 8 bases, leaving 6 bases between the germline ends. The CDR3 extends over 12 amino acids. Germline V lookup: CDR1 LNHDA, CDR2 SQIVND (reference sequence). CDR3 sequence reads: CASSIEGGTQYF. Here the CDR3 DNA reads TGTGCCAGTAGTATAGAAGGAGGTACGCAGTATTTT.

This clone was found a few times. The chain carries TRBV27 and TRBJ2-7; TRBD1 is a possible D gene (5 bases). Per the germline V gene, CDR1 is MNHEY and CDR2 is SMNVEV (reference sequence). The CDR3 extends over 15 amino acids. Trimming stripped 3 bases from V and 0 bases from J, with 12 bases between. The CDR3 sequence is CASSFGASPSYEQYF. The CDR3 DNA reads as TGTGCCAGCAGTTTTGGGGCATCCCCCTCCTACGAGCAGTACTTC.

This sequence joins TRBV7-3 and TRBJ2-7, with 7 bases identical to TRBD1. CDR3 size: 16 residues. V lost 3 bases, J lost 3 bases, and 11 bases stayed unmatched. Germline lookup yields CDR1 SGHTA and CDR2 FQGTGA. The CDR3 region is CASSFCPGQSCYEQYF. Here the CDR3 DNA reads TGTGCCAGCAGCTTTTGTCCGGGACAGAGTTGCTACGAGCAGTACTTC.

The V gene is TRBV19, the J gene TRBJ1-3, with 9 bases matching TRBD1. This CDR3 contains 18 residues. The germline V gene has CDR1 LNHDA and CDR2 SQIVND (reference sequence). The ends lost 4 bases at V and 4 bases at J; junction bases unmatched: 14. In DNA form, the CDR3 reads TGTGCCAGTAGTACGGGACAGGGAGGATTGCTGGCGGGAAACACCATATATTTT. Amino acids: CASSTGQGGLLAGNTIYF.